This passage covers 27 T cell receptor beta chains from one sample sequenced in a study of T cell repertoires in cytomegalovirus infection. TCRdb analysed the reads with MiXCR anew, one entry per CDR3 protein. The sample includes roughly 240,000 distinct CDR3 sequences, roughly 6.5% of them seen just once. The source material was PBMCs. The receptors here all came from a human donor in good health (CMV status not recorded). Some clones in this sample may be carry-over from other donors' samples.

This clonotype was found many times. The chain has TRBV4-1 and TRBJ1-2; D is unclear. Trimming stripped 1 base from V and 8 bases from J, with 17 bases between. The CDR3 spans 15 residues. CDR1 and CDR2 (germline): MGHRA, YSYEKL. CDR3 sequence: CASSQASNPQGGYTF. CDR3 nucleotide sequence: TGCGCCAGCAGCCAAGCTTCCAACCCACAAGGAGGCTACACCTTC.

This clonotype was recorded many times. V gene TRBV20-1 combines with J gene TRBJ2-7; D gene ambiguous. Looked up from germline, CDR1 is DFQATT and CDR2 is SNEGSKA (reference sequence). The CDR3 length is 11 residues. Trimming removed 6 bases from V and 7 bases from J, with 13 bases in between. The CDR3 sequence is CSAKALGEQYF. In DNA, the CDR3 is TGCAGTGCCAAAGCCCTCGGGGAGCAGTACTTC.

Worth noting for this clonotype: This clone may be a read error of a much larger clone one base away. The rearrangement joins TRBV2 to TRBJ2-3; D is possibly TRBD2 (6 bases). Trimming took off 6 bases at V and 5 bases at J, with 18 bases between the two ends. This CDR3 has 15 residues. The V gene's germline CDR1 is SNHLY and CDR2 FYNNEI. CDR3 amino acids: CASSSAAAGLDTQYF. In nucleotides, the CDR3 is TGTGCCAGCAGCTCGGCAGCGGCGGGGCTAGATACGCAGTATTTT.

This clonotype showed up many times. The CDR3, as DNA: TGTGCCAGCAGTACAGCCCGGGCCCAGTACTTC. Amino acids: CASSTARAQYF. The V and J genes are TRBV7-8 and TRBJ2-5; D gene unclear. This CDR3 has 11 residues. CDR1 SGHVS and CDR2 FQNEAQ come from the germline V gene. Trimming shortened V by 6 bases and J by 9 bases, and 11 bases separated the two germline ends.

This clonotype was counted at least ten times. This chain joins TRBV19 and TRBJ2-1, with 8 nucleotides matching TRBD1. J gave up 9 bases and V 8 bases, and 18 bases lay outside the gene matches. The CDR3 contains 16 residues. The V gene's germline CDR1 is LNHDA and CDR2 SQIVND (reference sequence). The CDR3 sequence is CASDRGPPGAHIEQFF. CDR3 bases: TGTGCCAGTGACAGGGGCCCTCCCGGGGCCCACATTGAGCAGTTCTTC.

This clonotype was observed at least ten times. The chain joins TRBV6-5 to TRBJ2-5; no definite D call. CDR3 length equals 14 residues. V dropped 0 bases and J dropped 4 bases, with 9 bases sitting between them. The germline CDR1 and CDR2 sequences are MNHEY and SVGAGI. CDR3 nucleotides: TGTGCCAGCAGTTACTCCGTGAGTTTAGAGACCCAGTACTTC. The encoded protein is CASSYSVSLETQYF.

This clonotype was counted ten times or more. The CDR3 coding sequence is TGTGCCAGCAGCCTGAGACAGGGAATGATCACCGGGGAGCTGTTTTTT. Translated, it gives CASSLRQGMITGELFF. V and J are TRBV7-2 and TRBJ2-2, with 7 bases that match TRBD1. The germline V gene encodes CDR1 SGHTA and CDR2 FQGNSA. The junction had 10 bases not matched to a gene; V was cut back by 5 bases and J by 4 bases. CDR3 length: 16 residues.

This clonotype showed up many times. The DNA of the CDR3 is TGTGCCAGCAGCTACTACCCCGCAGGGACAGGGGGGCAGTATTTT. It encodes CASSYYPAGTGGQYF. The rearrangement joins TRBV7-9 to TRBJ2-3; TRBD1 matches 11 bases. In germline, CDR1 is SEHNR, CDR2 FQNEAQ (reference sequence). The CDR3 has 15 amino acids. Trimming removed 4 bases from V and 11 bases from J; junction bases left unmatched: 11. The full variable domain, with the rest looked up from reference TRBV7-9 and TRBJ2-3, is DTGVSQNPRHKITKRGQNVTFRCDPISEHNRLYWYRQTLGQGPEFLTYFQNEAQLEKSRLLSDRFSAERPKGSFSTLEIQRTEQGDSAMYLCASSYYPAGTGGQYFGPGTRLTVL.

This clonotype was detected many times. The V call is TRBV2, the J call TRBJ2-1; tentative D call: TRBD1 (6 bases). V lost 4 bases, J lost 9 bases, and 13 bases lay in between. The germline gives CDR1 SNHLY, CDR2 FYNNEI. The length of the CDR3 is 13 residues. The CDR3 region has the DNA TGTGCCAGCAGTGTCCGGACAGATCTTGAGCAGTTCTTC. It codes for CASSVRTDLEQFF.

This clonotype appeared many times. The chain is built from TRBV7-2 and TRBJ2-7; no reliable D call. Trimming stripped 1 base from V and 4 bases from J, with 14 bases between. The CDR3 totals 15 residues. The V gene's germline CDR1 is SGHTA and CDR2 FQGNSA. The CDR3 region has the DNA TGTGCCAGCAGCTTAGTAGGAGAGAACCTGTACGAGCAGTACTTC. This codes for CASSLVGENLYEQYF.

This clonotype was found many times. The V and J genes are TRBV29-1 and TRBJ2-7; the D gene is possibly TRBD1 (6 bases). Trimming left V 7 bases short and J 6 bases short, with 19 bases between. The germline CDR1 and CDR2 sequences are SQVTM and ANQGSEA. The CDR3 is 13 amino acids. CDR3 sequence reads: CSAPTRTDVEQYF. The CDR3, as DNA: TGCAGCGCCCCTACCCGGACAGATGTCGAGCAGTACTTC.

This clonotype was recorded many times. In DNA, the CDR3 is TGTGCCAGCAGCTTCGACAGGAATCAGCCCCAGCATTTT. It specifies CASSFDRNQPQHF. V usage is TRBV7-2 and J usage is TRBJ1-5, with a tentative D call TRBD1 (6 bases). Trimming shortened V by 3 bases and J by 4 bases, and 7 bases separated the two germline ends. This CDR3 is built from 13 residues. The germline gives CDR1 SGHTA, CDR2 FQGNSA.

This clonotype has a count of ten or more. The chain is built from TRBV15 and TRBJ2-6; D is ambiguous. The germline V and J ends were trimmed by 0 bases and 1 base, with 7 bases remaining between them. Looked up from germline, CDR1 is LNHNV and CDR2 is YYDKDF (reference sequence). The CDR3 is 16 amino acids. Written as DNA, the CDR3 is TGTGCCACCAGCAGAGATCTGGTTTCTGGGGCCAACGTCCTGACTTTC. This gives the protein CATSRDLVSGANVLTF.

A few counts support this clonotype. The chain links TRBV5-6 to TRBJ1-2; the D gene is possibly TRBD1 (5 bases). Germline assignment: CDR1 SGHDT and CDR2 YYEEEE. V shed 4 bases and J shed 8 bases, with 21 bases lying between them. This CDR3 has 15 amino acids. CDR3 DNA sequence: TGTGCCAGCAGCACCCGGGACCTTAGAAACCAGGGCTACACCTTC. Amino acid sequence: CASSTRDLRNQGYTF.

This clonotype was detected ten times or more. The rearrangement joins TRBV7-2 to TRBJ1-3; the D is unclear. Trimming shortened V by 1 base and J by 4 bases, and 11 bases separated the two germline ends. From germline, CDR1 is SGHTA and CDR2 FQGNSA. The CDR3 covers 15 residues. The CDR3 loop is CASSLDPSLGNTIYF. The CDR3 DNA sequence: TGTGCCAGCAGCTTAGACCCCAGTCTCGGAAACACCATATATTTT. The whole variable domain, remainder taken from reference TRBV7-2 and TRBJ1-3, is GAGVSQSPSNKVTEKGKDVELRCDPISGHTALYWYRQSLGQGLEFLIYFQGNSAPDKSGLPSDRFSAERTGGSVSTLTIQRTQQEDSAVYLCASSLDPSLGNTIYFGEGSWLTVV.

This clonotype was counted at least ten times. The chain carries TRBV7-2 and TRBJ2-5; TRBD2 agrees at 7 bases. This CDR3 has 14 amino acids. The V and J ends lost 6 bases and 6 bases, in that order; junction bases with no gene match: 10. The germline V gene encodes CDR1 SGHTA and CDR2 FQGNSA. The CDR3 sequence: CASSGGGGPQTQYF. CDR3 DNA sequence: TGTGCCAGCAGTGGGGGGGGGGGTCCCCAGACCCAGTACTTC. Complete variable domain (other parts from reference TRBV7-2 and TRBJ2-5): GAGVSQSPSNKVTEKGKDVELRCDPISGHTALYWYRQSLGQGLEFLIYFQGNSAPDKSGLPSDRFSAERTGGSVSTLTIQRTQQEDSAVYLCASSGGGGPQTQYFGPGTRLLVL.

This clonotype was seen at least ten times. The rearrangement links TRBV11-2 to TRBJ2-4; 7 positions match TRBD1. Germline CDR1 and CDR2: SGHAT and FQNNGV. Trimming removed 5 bases from V and 9 bases from J; junction bases left unmatched: 10. This CDR3 region has 14 residues. The CDR3 reads CASSPNPTGTIQYF. CDR3 bases: TGTGCCAGCAGCCCCAACCCGACAGGGACCATTCAGTACTTC. The whole variable domain, filled in from reference TRBV11-2 and TRBJ2-4, reads EAGVAQSPRYKIIEKRQSVAFWCNPISGHATLYWYQQILGQGPKLLIQFQNNGVVDDSQLPKDRFSAERLKGVDSTLKIQPAKLEDSAVYLCASSPNPTGTIQYFGAGTRLSVL.

This clonotype was counted at least ten times. This chain joins TRBV7-2 and TRBJ2-1; 8 bases agree with TRBD1. The CDR3 has 14 amino acids. Germline trimming cut 5 bases from V and 2 bases from J; bases unmatched to any gene: 2. Germline-derived CDR1 and CDR2 are SGHTA and FQGNSA. The CDR3, as DNA: TGTGCCAGCAGCCGACAGGGGACCTACAATGAGCAGTTCTTC. Protein sequence: CASSRQGTYNEQFF. Looking up the rest from reference TRBV7-2 and TRBJ2-1 gives the full variable domain: GAGVSQSPSNKVTEKGKDVELRCDPISGHTALYWYRQSLGQGLEFLIYFQGNSAPDKSGLPSDRFSAERTGGSVSTLTIQRTQQEDSAVYLCASSRQGTYNEQFFGPGTRLTVL.

This clonotype was seen many times. The chain links TRBV7-2 to TRBJ1-1; 8 nucleotides align to TRBD1. Germline V gene lookup returns CDR1 SGHTA and CDR2 FQGNSA. This CDR3 contains 15 residues. The junction had 8 bases not matched to a gene; V was cut back by 3 bases and J by 5 bases. DNA for the CDR3: TGTGCCAGCAGCTTCGTGACAGGGGAGAAGACTGAAGCTTTCTTT. This gives the protein CASSFVTGEKTEAFF.

In this sample, this clonotype turned up many times. This chain uses TRBV16 with TRBJ2-1; 8 bases map to TRBD1. This CDR3 has 14 amino acids. V trimming: 0 bases; J trimming: 6 bases; junction bases outside the gene matches: 1. In germline, CDR1 is KGHSY, CDR2 FQNENV. The CDR3 region is CASSQSDRANEQFF. In DNA form, the CDR3 reads TGTGCCAGCAGCCAATCGGACAGGGCCAATGAGCAGTTCTTC. Full variable domain (remainder filled in from reference TRBV16 and TRBJ2-1): GEEVAQTPKHLVRGEGQKAKLYCAPIKGHSYVFWYQQVLKNEFKFLISFQNENVFDETGMPKERFSAKCLPNSPCSLEIQATKLEDSAVYFCASSQSDRANEQFFGPGTRLTVL.

This clonotype was counted only a few times. The rearrangement links TRBV6-6 to TRBJ2-3; TRBD1 matches 7 bases. Per germline, CDR1 MNHNY and CDR2 SVGAGI (reference sequence). The CDR3 is made up of 13 amino acids. V shed 6 bases, J shed 3 bases, and the junction held 3 bases outside the gene matches. CDR3 residues: CASRRGPTDTQYF. The CDR3 DNA sequence: TGTGCCAGCAGGAGGGGGCCGACAGATACGCAGTATTTT.

This clonotype was seen many times. The chain carries TRBV6-5 and TRBJ2-3; D possibly matches TRBD1 or TRBD2 (5 bases each). This CDR3 has 12 residues. Trimming shortened V by 8 bases and J by 1 base, and 7 bases separated the two germline ends. Per germline, CDR1 MNHEY and CDR2 SVGAGI. The CDR3 is CASGGGTDTQYF. The CDR3 DNA sequence: TGTGCCAGCGGGGGAGGCACAGATACGCAGTATTTT.

At least ten counts were recorded for this clonotype. The rearrangement joins TRBV29-1 to TRBJ2-2, with D perhaps matching TRBD1 or TRBD2 (5 bases each). Germline CDR1 and CDR2: SQVTM and ANQGSEA. Trimming cost V 6 bases and J 0 bases, with 14 bases left between them. The CDR3 extends over 15 amino acids. The CDR3 sequence: CSVPGWGTNTGELFF. In DNA form, the CDR3 reads TGCAGCGTCCCTGGGTGGGGGACGAACACCGGGGAGCTGTTTTTT.

This clonotype was counted between two and nine times. This chain links TRBV20-1 with TRBJ2-5, with D tentatively TRBD2 (5 bases). There are 14 residues in the CDR3. Deletions cut 6 bases from V and 2 bases from J, with 16 bases between. The germline gives CDR1 DFQATT, CDR2 SNEGSKA (reference sequence). In DNA form, the CDR3 reads TGCAGTGCCCGCCGGGGAGAGAATCAAGAGACCCAGTACTTC. Translating it yields CSARRGENQETQYF.

V gene TRBV6-2 or TRBV6-3 combines with J gene TRBJ1-2; TRBD1 agrees at 11 bases. Germline V lookup: CDR1 MNHEY, CDR2 SVGEGT. CDR3 size: 16 residues. The V gene end was trimmed by 2 bases and the J gene end by 8 bases; junction bases not matched to a gene: 10. The CDR3 coding sequence is TGTGCCAGCAGTTACCGGACGGACAGGGGGCAGCGGGGCTACACCTTC. Its protein product is CASSYRTDRGQRGYTF.

This clonotype was recorded many times. This chain uses TRBV23-1 with TRBJ2-2; 8 bases agree with TRBD1. TRBV23-1 is designated an ORF whose function remains uncertain. There are 16 residues in the CDR3. The V and J ends lost 3 bases and 1 base, in that order; junction bases with no gene match: 4. CDR3 sequence: CASSQAGTGNTGELFF. In nucleotides, the CDR3 is TGCGCCAGCAGTCAGGCCGGGACAGGGAACACCGGGGAGCTGTTTTTT.

This clonotype was recorded at least ten times. This chain connects TRBV6-2 or TRBV6-3 to TRBJ1-2; D remains unclear. This CDR3 has 11 amino acids. The V gene lost 7 bases and the J gene lost 6 bases, with 9 bases spanning the gap. CDR1 MNHEY and CDR2 SVGEGT come from the germline V gene. Written as DNA, the CDR3 is TGTGCCAGCACTAGCTGGGATGGCTACACCTTC. Protein product: CASTSWDGYTF.